Sequencing of this T cell receptor beta chain was carried out in a study of yellow fever vaccine responses in identical twins (dated by TCRdb to 2017 to 2018). Looking at the study overall: The study precisely tracked vaccine-responding T cell clones in identical twins.

Remarks on this clonotype: The antigen it recognizes is unknown. No base-level quality is on record; no much larger clone is a single base apart.

The investigation overall reported the following: According to the authors, the vaccine-induced T cell response in identical twins seemed to be partly convergent and partly specific to each individual.

Preparation of the library involved RT-PCR. The sequencer listed for this sample is Illumina HiSeq 2500. TCRdb took the public reads, trimmed them with fastp at Q25, ran MiXCR for clone calling and kept in-frame beta chains. Entries that share a CDR3 protein sequence are merged under the most common genes and DNA. In all, the sample holds around 7,200 distinct CDR3 sequences, and approximately 86% of those were seen once. Of the sample, 0.9% to 1.5% is held by the ten largest clones. CDR1 is given as SGHNT and CDR2 as YENEEA, both from the germline V gene. The CDR3 runs 14 amino acids, cysteine and phenylalanine included. Left in the record is the CDR3 DNA by itself, 42 bases read in frame from the first base. V is cut back by 3 bases and J by 5 bases, with 2 bases in the junction unmatched.

Sequenced material: T cells from blood (PBMCs), unsorted or a sorted subset (not recorded which), taken before or after yellow fever vaccination (not recorded which). Recombination linked TRBV11-3 to TRBJ2-7; 12 nucleotides in the junction match TRBD1. The TCR was taken from a woman aged 18-29 years who received the yellow fever vaccine. Donor details come from another sample of the same person, matched by shared clones. CDR3 loop: CASSFRDRGHEQYF. The DNA reads TGTGCCAGCAGCTTCCGGGACAGGGGGCACGAGCAGTACTTC.